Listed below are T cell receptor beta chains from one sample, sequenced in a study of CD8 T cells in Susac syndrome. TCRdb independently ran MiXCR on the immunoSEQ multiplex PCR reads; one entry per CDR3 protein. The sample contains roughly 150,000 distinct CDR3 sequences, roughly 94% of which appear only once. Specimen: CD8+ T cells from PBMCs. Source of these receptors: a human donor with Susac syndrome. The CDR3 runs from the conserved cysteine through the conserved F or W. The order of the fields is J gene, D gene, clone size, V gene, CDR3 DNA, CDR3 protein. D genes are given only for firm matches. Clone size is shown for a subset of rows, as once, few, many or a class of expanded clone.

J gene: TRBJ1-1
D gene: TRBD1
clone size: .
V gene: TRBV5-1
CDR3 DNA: TGCGCCAGCAGTGTGACAGGGGGGGCTGACGGTGAAGCTTTCTTT
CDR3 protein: CASSVTGGADGEAFF

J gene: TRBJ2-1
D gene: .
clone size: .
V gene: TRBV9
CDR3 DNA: TGTGCCAGCAGCGTAGTCGGAGGGGTCAATGAGCAGTTCTTC
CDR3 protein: CASSVVGGVNEQFF

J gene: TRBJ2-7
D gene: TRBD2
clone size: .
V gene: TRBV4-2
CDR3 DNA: TGTGCCAGCAGCCAAGTGACTAGCGGGGAAAGCTCCTACGAGCAGTACTTC
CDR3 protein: CASSQVTSGESSYEQYF

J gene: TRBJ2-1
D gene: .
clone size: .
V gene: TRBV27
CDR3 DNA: TGTGCCAGCTCGTCACCTCCTCTAGGCGATGAGCAGTTCTTC
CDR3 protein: CASSSPPLGDEQFF

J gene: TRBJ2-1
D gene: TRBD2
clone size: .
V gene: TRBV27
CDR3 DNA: TGTGCCAGCAGTCCCGGGACTAGCGGCAACAATGAGCAGTTCTTC
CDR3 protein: CASSPGTSGNNEQFF

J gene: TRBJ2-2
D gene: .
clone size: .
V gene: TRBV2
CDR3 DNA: TGTGCCAGCAGTGATTTTCCGAACACCGGGGAGCTGTTTTTT
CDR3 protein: CASSDFPNTGELFF

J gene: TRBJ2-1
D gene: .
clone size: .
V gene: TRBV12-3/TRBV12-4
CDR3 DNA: TGTGCCAGCAGTTTTGTGGCGGCAGGCAATGAGCAGTTCTTC
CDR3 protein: CASSFVAAGNEQFF

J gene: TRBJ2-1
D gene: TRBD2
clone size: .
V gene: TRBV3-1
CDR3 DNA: TGTGCCAGCAGCTTGAGGACTAGCGGTTACATTAAGGGGAATGAGCAGTTCTTC
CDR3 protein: CASSLRTSGYIKGNEQFF

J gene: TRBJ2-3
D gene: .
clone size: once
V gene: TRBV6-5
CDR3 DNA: TGTGCCAGCAGTTACTCTGTCGGGAGCACAGATACGCAGTATTTT
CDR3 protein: CASSYSVGSTDTQYF

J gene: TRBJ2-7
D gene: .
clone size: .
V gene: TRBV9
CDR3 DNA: TGTGCCAGCAGCGTAGTTGGAGGGGGCGACGAGCAGTACTTC
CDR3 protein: CASSVVGGGDEQYF

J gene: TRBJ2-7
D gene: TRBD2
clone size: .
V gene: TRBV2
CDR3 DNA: TGTGCCAGCAGCGGGGGGACTAGCGGCCCCCCCGGCTGCTACTTC
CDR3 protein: CASSGGTSGPPGCYF

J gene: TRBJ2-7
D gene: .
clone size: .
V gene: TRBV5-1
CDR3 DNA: TGCGCCAGCAGCTTGGGGACCTCATCCGAGCAGTACTTC
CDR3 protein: CASSLGTSSEQYF

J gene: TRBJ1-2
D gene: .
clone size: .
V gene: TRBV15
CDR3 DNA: TGTGCCACCAGCAGAGATCGTGCGAGGGACTATGGCTACACCTTC
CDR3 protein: CATSRDRARDYGYTF

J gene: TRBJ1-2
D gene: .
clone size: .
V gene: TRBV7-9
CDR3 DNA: TGTGCCAGCAGCTTAGACCCAGAAAACTATGGCTACACCTTC
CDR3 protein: CASSLDPENYGYTF

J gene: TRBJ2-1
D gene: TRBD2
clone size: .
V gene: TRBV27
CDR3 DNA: TGTGCCAGCAGTGCGACGGGGGGTTTTGCCTACAATGAGCAGTTCTTC
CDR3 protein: CASSATGGFAYNEQFF

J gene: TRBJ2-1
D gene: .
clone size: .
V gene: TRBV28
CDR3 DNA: TGTGCCAGCAGTTTAATTTTGGACGAATCCTACAATGAGCAGTTCTTC
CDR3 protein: CASSLILDESYNEQFF

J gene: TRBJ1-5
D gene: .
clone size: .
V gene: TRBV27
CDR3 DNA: TGTGCCAGCAGGGAGGTGACGGGCAATCAGCCCCAGCATTTT
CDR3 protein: CASREVTGNQPQHF

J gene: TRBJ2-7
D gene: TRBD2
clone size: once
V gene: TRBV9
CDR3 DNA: TGTGCCAGCAGCGTAAGCGGGAGTGACTGCGAGCAGTACTTC
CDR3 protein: CASSVSGSDCEQYF

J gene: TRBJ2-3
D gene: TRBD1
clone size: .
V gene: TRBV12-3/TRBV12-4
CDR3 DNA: TGTGCCGCGGGACAGGGATATAGCACAGATACGCAGTATTTT
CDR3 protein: CAAGQGYSTDTQYF

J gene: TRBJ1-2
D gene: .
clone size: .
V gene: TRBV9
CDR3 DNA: TGTGCCAGCAGCGTAACTAACTATGGCTACACCTTC
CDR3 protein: CASSVTNYGYTF

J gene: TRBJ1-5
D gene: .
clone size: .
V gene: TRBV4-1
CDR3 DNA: TGCGCCAGCAGCCAAGTACGAGGGAACGGCAATCAGCCCCAGCATTTT
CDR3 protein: CASSQVRGNGNQPQHF

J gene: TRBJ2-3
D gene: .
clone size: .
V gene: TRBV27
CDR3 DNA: TGTGCCAGCAGTTTAGCCACTACTGGGGTAGATACGCAGTATTTT
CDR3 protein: CASSLATTGVDTQYF

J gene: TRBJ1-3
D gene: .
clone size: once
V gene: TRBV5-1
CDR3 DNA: TGCGCCAGCAGCTTGGGGGGGACACCCTCCGACCCCATATATTTT
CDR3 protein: CASSLGGTPSDPIYF

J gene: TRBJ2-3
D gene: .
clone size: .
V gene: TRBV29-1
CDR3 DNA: TGCAGCTCCTTGGGGACGCCCCCTGATACGCAGTATTTT
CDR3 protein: CSSLGTPPDTQYF

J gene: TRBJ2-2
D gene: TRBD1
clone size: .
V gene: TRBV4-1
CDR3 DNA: TGCGCCAGCAGCCAAGGGGACAGGGGTGTAACCGGGGAGCTGTTTTTT
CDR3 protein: CASSQGDRGVTGELFF

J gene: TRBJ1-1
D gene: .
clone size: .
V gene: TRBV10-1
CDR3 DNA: TGCGCCACCAACGGAACCTTCACTGAAGCTTTCTTT
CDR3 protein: CATNGTFTEAFF

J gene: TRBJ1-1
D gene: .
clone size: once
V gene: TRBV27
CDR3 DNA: TGTGCCAGCAGTTTGGGTGGAGGGTACGCTGAAGCTTTCTTT
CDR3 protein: CASSLGGGYAEAFF